This T cell receptor beta chain was identified in a study of spatial heterogeneity in lung cancer. Study-level points and caveats: In tumors, expanded intratumoral alpha and beta TCR counts tracked mutation counts. Alpha chains reached an estimated coverage of roughly 6.3% of tumor T cells, and beta chains approximately 14%.

There are many counts of this clonotype. Its cognate antigen is unknown. This sample's time point: sample taken at primary tumor resection. More than 70 TRACERx patients with early, untreated non-small cell lung cancer donated samples. Unsorted samples of tumor, nontumor lung or frozen PBMC had their whole RNA sequenced. TCR cDNA molecules were tagged individually, and each one carried a unique molecular identifier. One entry per CDR3 protein, called by TCRdb with MiXCR from the 5' RACE reads. Here the sample spans some 13,000 distinct CDR3 sequences, 3.5% to 4.5% being singletons. Per the germline V gene, CDR1 is GTSNPN and CDR2 is SVGIG (reference sequence). The CDR3 has 11 amino acids. The ends were cut back, 4 bases at V and 8 bases at J, with 8 bases in the middle.

The material sequenced was lung tumor tissue, taken at surgery. This clonotype was sampled from a male donor with early-stage non-small cell lung cancer. The chain has TRBV30 and TRBJ1-4; D is ambiguous. As DNA, the CDR3 is TGTGCCTGGAAGCAAGTCGAAAAACTGTTTTTT. It is translated as CAWKQVEKLFF. Drawing the rest from reference TRBV30 and TRBJ1-4, the complete variable domain is SQTIHQWPATLVQPVGSPLSLECTVEGTSNPNLYWYRQAAGRGLQLLFYSVGIGQISSEVPQNLSASRPQDRQFILSSKKLLLSDSGFYLCAWKQVEKLFFGSGTQLSVL.